The T cell receptor beta chain under discussion was sequenced for a study of metastatic and nonmetastatic thyroid tumors. Through MiXCR, TCRdb re-clonotyped the PCR reads. This table has some 11,000 clones, roughly 28% appearing once. The germline V gene encodes CDR1 SGHRS and CDR2 YFSETQ. V lost 5 bases, J lost 1 base, and 17 bases lay in between. This CDR3 spans 16 amino acids. Judged by abundance, this clone is medium-sized. Thyroid surgery was preceded by no treatment in any patient. Material: tumor tissue. The clonotype comes from a male donor with papillary thyroid cancer or a benign thyroid nodule (not recorded which). Some clones in this sample may be carry-over from other donors' samples. This chain connects TRBV5-1 to TRBJ2-3; maybe TRBD2 (5 bases). The CDR3, as DNA: TGCGCCAGCAGTCTGAGGCCTGGAGCGGGCACAGATACGCAGTATTTT. Translated, it gives CASSLRPGAGTDTQYF.